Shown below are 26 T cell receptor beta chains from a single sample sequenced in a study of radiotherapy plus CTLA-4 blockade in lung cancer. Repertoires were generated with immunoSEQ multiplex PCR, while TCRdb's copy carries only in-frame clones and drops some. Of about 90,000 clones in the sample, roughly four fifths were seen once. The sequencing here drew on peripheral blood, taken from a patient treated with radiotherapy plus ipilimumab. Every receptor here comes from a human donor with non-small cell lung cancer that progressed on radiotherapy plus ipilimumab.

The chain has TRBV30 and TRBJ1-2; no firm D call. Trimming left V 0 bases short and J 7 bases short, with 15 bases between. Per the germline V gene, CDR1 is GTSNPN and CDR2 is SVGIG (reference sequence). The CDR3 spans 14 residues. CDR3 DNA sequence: TGTGCCTGGAGTGTCGGGCATCCTTCGCGTGGCTACACCTTC. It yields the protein CAWSVGHPSRGYTF.

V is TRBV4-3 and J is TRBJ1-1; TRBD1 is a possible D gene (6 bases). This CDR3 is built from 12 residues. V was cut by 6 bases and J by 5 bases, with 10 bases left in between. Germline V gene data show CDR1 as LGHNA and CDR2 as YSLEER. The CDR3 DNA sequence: TGCGCCAGCAGTCCAGACAGGACTGAAGCTTTCTTT. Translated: CASSPDRTEAFF.

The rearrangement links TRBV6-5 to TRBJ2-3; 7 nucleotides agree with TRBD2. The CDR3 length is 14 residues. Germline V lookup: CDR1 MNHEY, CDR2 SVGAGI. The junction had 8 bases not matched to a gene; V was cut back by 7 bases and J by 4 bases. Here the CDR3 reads CASKPAGLPDTQYF. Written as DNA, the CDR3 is TGTGCCAGCAAGCCAGCGGGGCTACCAGATACGCAGTATTTT.

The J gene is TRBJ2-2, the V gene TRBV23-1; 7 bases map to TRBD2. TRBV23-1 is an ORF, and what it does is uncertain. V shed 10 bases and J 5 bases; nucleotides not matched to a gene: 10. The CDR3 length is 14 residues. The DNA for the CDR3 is TGCGCCATCTACGCGGGAGATCGGACCGGGGAGCTGTTTTTT. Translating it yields CAIYAGDRTGELFF.

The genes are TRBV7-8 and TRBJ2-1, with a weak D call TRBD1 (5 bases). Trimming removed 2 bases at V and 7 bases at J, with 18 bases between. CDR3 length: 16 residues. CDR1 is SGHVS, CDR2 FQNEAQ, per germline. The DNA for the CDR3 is TGTGCCAGCAGCTTAAAAGTCCAGGGATCAAGGAATGAGCAGTTCTTC. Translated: CASSLKVQGSRNEQFF. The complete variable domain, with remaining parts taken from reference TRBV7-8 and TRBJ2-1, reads GAGVSQSPRYKVAKRGQDVALRCDPISGHVSLFWYQQALGQGPEFLTYFQNEAQLDKSGLPSDRFFAERPEGSVSTLKIQRTQQEDSAVYLCASSLKVQGSRNEQFFGPGTRLTVL.

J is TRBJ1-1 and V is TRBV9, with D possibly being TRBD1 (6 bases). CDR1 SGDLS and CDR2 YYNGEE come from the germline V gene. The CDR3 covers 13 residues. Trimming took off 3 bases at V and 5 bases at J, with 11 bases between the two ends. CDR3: CASSATGKTEAFF. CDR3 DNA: TGTGCCAGCAGCGCTACAGGGAAGACTGAAGCTTTCTTT.

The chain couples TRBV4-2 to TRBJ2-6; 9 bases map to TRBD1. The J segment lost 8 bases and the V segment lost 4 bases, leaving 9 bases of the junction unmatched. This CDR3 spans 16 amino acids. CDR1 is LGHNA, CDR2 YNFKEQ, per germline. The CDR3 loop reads CASSPDGTGTTNVLTF. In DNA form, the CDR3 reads TGTGCCAGCAGCCCTGACGGGACAGGGACTACCAACGTCCTGACTTTC.

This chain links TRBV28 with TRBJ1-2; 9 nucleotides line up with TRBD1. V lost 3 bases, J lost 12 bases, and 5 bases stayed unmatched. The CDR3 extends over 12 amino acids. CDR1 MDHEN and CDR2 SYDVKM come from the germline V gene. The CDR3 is CASSFLQGANTF. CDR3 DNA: TGTGCCAGCAGTTTCCTACAGGGGGCGAACACCTTC.

The CDR3: CASSQTSGTYNEQFF. The CDR3 nucleotides are TGTGCCAGCAGCCAGACTAGCGGAACCTACAATGAGCAGTTCTTC. The chain joins TRBV11-1 to TRBJ2-1; 9 nucleotides agree with TRBD2. The J segment lost 2 bases and the V segment lost 5 bases, leaving 4 bases of the junction unmatched. CDR3 size: 15 residues. Germline CDR1 reads SGHAT; CDR2 reads FQDESV (reference sequence).

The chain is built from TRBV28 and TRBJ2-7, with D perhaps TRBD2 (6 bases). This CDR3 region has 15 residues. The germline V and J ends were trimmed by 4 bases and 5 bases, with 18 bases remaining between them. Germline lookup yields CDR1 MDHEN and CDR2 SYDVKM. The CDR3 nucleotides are TGTGCCAGCAGTTCAATTACGCGGGGAGGCGACGAGCAGTACTTC. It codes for CASSSITRGGDEQYF.

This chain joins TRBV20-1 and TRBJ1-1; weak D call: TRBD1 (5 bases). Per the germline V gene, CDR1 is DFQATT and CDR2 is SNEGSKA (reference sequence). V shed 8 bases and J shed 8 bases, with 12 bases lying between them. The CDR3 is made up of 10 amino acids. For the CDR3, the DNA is TGCAGTCCGGGGCGGCGGGAAGCTTTCTTT. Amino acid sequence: CSPGRREAFF.

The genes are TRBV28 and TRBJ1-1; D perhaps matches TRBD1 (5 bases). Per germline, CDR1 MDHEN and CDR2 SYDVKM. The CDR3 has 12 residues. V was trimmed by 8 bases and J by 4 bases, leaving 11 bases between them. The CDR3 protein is CASLEGSTEAFF. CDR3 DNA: TGTGCCAGCTTGGAGGGGAGCACTGAAGCTTTCTTT. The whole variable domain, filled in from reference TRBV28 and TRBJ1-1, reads DVKVTQSSRYLVKRTGEKVFLECVQDMDHENMFWYRQDPGLGLRLIYFSYDVKMKEKGDIPEGYSVSREKKERFSLILESASTNQTSMYLCASLEGSTEAFFGQGTRLTVV.

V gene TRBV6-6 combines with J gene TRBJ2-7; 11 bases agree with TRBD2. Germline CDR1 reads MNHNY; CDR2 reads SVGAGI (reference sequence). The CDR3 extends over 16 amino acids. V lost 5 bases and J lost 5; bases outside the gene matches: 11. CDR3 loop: CASSPTTSGAPHEQYF. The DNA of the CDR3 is TGTGCCAGCAGTCCGACGACTAGCGGGGCCCCCCACGAGCAGTACTTC.

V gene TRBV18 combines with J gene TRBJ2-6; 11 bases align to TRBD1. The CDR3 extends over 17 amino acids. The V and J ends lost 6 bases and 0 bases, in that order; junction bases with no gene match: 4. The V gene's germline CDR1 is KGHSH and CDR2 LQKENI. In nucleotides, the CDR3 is TGTGCCAGCTCTACCGGGACAGGGGGCTCTGGGGCCAACGTCCTGACTTTC. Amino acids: CASSTGTGGSGANVLTF.

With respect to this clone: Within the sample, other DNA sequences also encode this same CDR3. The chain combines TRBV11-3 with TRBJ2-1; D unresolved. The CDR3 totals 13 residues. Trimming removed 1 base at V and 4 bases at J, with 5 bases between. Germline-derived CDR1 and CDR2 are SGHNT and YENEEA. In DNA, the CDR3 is TGTGCCAGCAGCTTAGGGCCATACAATGAGCAGTTCTTC. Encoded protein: CASSLGPYNEQFF. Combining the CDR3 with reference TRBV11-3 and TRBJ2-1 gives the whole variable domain EAGVVQSPRYKIIEKKQPVAFWCNPISGHNTLYWYLQNLGQGPELLIRYENEEAVDDSQLPKDRFSAERLKGVDSTLKIQPAELGDSAVYLCASSLGPYNEQFFGPGTRLTVL.

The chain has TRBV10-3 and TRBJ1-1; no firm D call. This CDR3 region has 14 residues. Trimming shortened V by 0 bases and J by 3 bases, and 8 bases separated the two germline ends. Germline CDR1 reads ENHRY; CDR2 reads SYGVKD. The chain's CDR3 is CAISESGKYTEAFF. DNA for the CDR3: TGTGCCATCAGTGAGTCAGGCAAATACACTGAAGCTTTCTTT.

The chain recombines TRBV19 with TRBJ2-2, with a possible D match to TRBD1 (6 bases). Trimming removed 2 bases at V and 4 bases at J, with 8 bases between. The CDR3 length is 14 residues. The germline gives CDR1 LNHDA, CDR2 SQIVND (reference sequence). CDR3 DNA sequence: TGTGCCAGTAGTATACAGGGGTCCACCGGGGAGCTGTTTTTT. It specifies CASSIQGSTGELFF. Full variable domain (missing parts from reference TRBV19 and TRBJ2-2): DGGITQSPKYLFRKEGQNVTLSCEQNLNHDAMYWYRQDPGQGLRLIYYSQIVNDFQKGDIAEGYSVSREKKESFPLTVTSAQKNPTAFYLCASSIQGSTGELFFGEGSRLTVL.

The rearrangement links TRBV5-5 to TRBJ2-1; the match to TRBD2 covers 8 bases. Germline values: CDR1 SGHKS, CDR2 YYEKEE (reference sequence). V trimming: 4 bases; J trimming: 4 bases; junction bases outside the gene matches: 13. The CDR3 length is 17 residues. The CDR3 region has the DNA TGTGCCAGCAGCGAGTCCCCAAGCGGGGGACCTTACAATGAGCAGTTCTTC. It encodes CASSESPSGGPYNEQFF.

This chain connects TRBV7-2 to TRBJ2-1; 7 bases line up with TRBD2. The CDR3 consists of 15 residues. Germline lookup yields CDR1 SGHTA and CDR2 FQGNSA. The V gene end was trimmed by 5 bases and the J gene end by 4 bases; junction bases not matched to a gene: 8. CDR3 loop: CASSPGREVYNEQFF. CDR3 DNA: TGTGCCAGCAGCCCTGGACGGGAGGTGTACAATGAGCAGTTCTTC.

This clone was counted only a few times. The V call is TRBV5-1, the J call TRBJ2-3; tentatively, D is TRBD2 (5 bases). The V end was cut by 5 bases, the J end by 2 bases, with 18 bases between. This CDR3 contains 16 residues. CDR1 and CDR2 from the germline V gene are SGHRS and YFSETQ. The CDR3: CASRDGYSRDTDTQYF. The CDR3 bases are TGCGCCAGCAGGGATGGGTATTCGAGGGACACAGATACGCAGTATTTT.

This CDR3 reads CASSGSGYEQYF. The CDR3 region has the DNA TGTGCCAGCAGTGGGTCGGGGTACGAGCAGTACTTC. J is TRBJ2-7 and V is TRBV2, with D maybe TRBD2 (5 bases). CDR1 is SNHLY and CDR2 is FYNNEI in the germline V gene. V lost 4 bases and J 4 bases, leaving 8 bases between the germline ends. The CDR3 extends over 12 amino acids.

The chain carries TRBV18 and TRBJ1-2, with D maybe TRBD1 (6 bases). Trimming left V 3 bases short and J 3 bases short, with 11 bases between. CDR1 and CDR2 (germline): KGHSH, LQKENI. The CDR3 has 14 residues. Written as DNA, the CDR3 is TGTGCCAGCTCACCTTTCCCAGGGGACTATGGCTACACCTTC. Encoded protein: CASSPFPGDYGYTF.

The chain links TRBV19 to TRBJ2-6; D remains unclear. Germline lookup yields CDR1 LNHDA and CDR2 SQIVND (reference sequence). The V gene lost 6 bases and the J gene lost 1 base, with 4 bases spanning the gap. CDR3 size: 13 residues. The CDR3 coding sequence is TGTGCCAGTAGCCAGTCTGGGGCCAACGTCCTGACTTTC. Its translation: CASSQSGANVLTF.

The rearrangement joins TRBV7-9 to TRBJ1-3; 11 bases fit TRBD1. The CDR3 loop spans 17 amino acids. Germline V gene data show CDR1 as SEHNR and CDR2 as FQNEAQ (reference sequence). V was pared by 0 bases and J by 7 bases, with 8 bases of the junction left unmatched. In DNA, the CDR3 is TGTGCCAGCAGCTTAGCCGGTTCGGACAGGGGGCCGAACACCATATATTTT. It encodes CASSLAGSDRGPNTIYF.

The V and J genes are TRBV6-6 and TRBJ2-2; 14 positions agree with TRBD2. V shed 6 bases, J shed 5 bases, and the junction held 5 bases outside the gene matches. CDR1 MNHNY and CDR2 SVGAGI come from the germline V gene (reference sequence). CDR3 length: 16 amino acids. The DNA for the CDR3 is TGTGCCAGCAGGGGGACTAGCGGGGGTGGAACCGGGGAGCTGTTTTTT. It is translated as CASRGTSGGGTGELFF.

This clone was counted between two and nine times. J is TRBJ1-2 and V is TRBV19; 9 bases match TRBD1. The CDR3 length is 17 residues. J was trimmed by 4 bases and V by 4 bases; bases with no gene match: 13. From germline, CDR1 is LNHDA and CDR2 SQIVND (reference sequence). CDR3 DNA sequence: TGTGCCAGTAGTACCCCTTCTGGACAGGGGCGCCTCTATGGCTACACCTTC. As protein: CASSTPSGQGRLYGYTF.